The clone carrying this T cell receptor (beta chain) was found a few times. No antigen is known for it. The data were obtained in a study of cytomegalovirus exposure and HLA in healthy donors. On the study more broadly: In an early release, HLA-typed donors contributed 75 million to 85 million unique TCR sequences. The study's findings and limits: The authors listed around 150 TCR beta chains as cytomegalovirus-associated. Roughly even sequencing depth across donors was the assumption behind the presence/absence analyses. TCR beta sequences numbering over 15,000 were associated with HLA alleles at 0.05 false discovery rate in a later analysis.

The primer mix had 60 Vbeta and 13 Jbeta primers. The method was immunoSEQ multiplex PCR; TCRdb's version includes in-frame clones alone and lacks a portion of them. This sample carries 120,000 or so clones, 75% to 90% of them seen once, and the ten largest clones take 20%. Sequencing was performed on PBMCs. The clonotype comes from a man aged 18 to 29 in good health and CMV-seropositive.

The CDR3 coding sequence is TGTGCCAGCAGCTTAGGGGCAGAGAGGAACACTGAAGCTTTCTTT. As protein: CASSLGAERNTEAFF. This chain connects TRBV7-9 to TRBJ1-1, with D uncertain. The germline CDR1 and CDR2 sequences are SEHNR and FQNEAQ (reference sequence). Trimming removed 1 base from V and 1 base from J, with 10 bases in between. This CDR3 comprises 15 residues.